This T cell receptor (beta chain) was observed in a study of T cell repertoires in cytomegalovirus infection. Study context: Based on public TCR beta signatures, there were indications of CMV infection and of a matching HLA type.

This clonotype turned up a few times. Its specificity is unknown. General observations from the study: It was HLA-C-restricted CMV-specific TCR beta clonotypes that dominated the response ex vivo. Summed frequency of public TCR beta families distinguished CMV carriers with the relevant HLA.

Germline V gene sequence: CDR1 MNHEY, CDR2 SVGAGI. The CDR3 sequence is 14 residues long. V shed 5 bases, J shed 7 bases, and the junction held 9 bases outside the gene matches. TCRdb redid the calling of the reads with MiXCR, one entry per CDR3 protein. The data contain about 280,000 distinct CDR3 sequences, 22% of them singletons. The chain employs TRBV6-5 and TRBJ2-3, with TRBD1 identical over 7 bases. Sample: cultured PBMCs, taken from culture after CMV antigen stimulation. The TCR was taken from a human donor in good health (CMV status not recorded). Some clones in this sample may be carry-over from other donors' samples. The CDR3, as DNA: TGTGCCAGCAGTCGGGACAGCACACCGAATACGCAGTATTTT. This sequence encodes CASSRDSTPNTQYF.